The 6 T cell receptor beta chains below come from one sample, sequenced in a study of T cell changes during pregnancy in multiple sclerosis. Sequenced by immunoSEQ multiplex PCR; TCRdb stores in-frame clones only, minus some. Altogether some 45,000 clones are present, roughly 94% being singletons, with the ten largest covering less than 6.5%. The sample in question was CD8+ T cells from peripheral blood mononuclear cells, obtained in the first trimester of pregnancy. The receptors were sampled from a female donor with multiple sclerosis, enrolled in a pregnancy study.

This chain links TRBV5-1 with TRBJ2-7, with a weak D call TRBD1 (6 bases). Per the germline V gene, CDR1 is SGHRS and CDR2 is YFSETQ. The V gene lost 2 bases and the J gene lost 3 bases, with 12 bases spanning the gap. This CDR3 spans 14 amino acids. The CDR3 loop is CASSFAGVGYEQYF. The CDR3 DNA is TGCGCCAGCAGCTTCGCAGGGGTGGGCTACGAGCAGTACTTC.

This chain connects TRBV18 to TRBJ2-3, with 8 nucleotides matching TRBD2. In germline, CDR1 is KGHSH, CDR2 LQKENI. V shed 2 bases, J shed 4 bases, and the junction held 8 bases outside the gene matches. The CDR3 runs 16 residues. This CDR3 is CASSPTSGRGSDTQYF. The CDR3 DNA follows: TGTGCCAGCTCACCAACCAGCGGGAGAGGGTCAGATACGCAGTATTTT.

The chain uses TRBV5-1 and TRBJ2-7; D is possibly TRBD1 (6 bases). CDR1 is SGHRS and CDR2 is YFSETQ in the germline V gene. This CDR3 spans 15 amino acids. Trimming took off 1 base at V and 1 base at J, with 12 bases between the two ends. CDR3 sequence (DNA): TGCGCCAGCAGCTTGCGGGACAACCTATCCTACGAGCAGTACTTC. It encodes CASSLRDNLSYEQYF.

The chain joins TRBV28 to TRBJ2-2; maybe TRBD2 (5 bases). The CDR3 has 14 residues. Germline CDR1 and CDR2: MDHEN and SYDVKM. Trimming pared 5 bases from V and 4 bases from J, leaving 11 bases between. CDR3 in DNA: TGTGCCAGCAGTCAAGACTACCGCACCGGGGAGCTGTTTTTT. This gives the protein CASSQDYRTGELFF. Together with reference TRBV28 and TRBJ2-2, the CDR3 gives the full variable domain: DVKVTQSSRYLVKRTGEKVFLECVQDMDHENMFWYRQDPGLGLRLIYFSYDVKMKEKGDIPEGYSVSREKKERFSLILESASTNQTSMYLCASSQDYRTGELFFGEGSRLTVL.

This rearrangement joins TRBV27 to TRBJ2-3; a weak D match, TRBD1 (6 bases). V was cut by 5 bases and J by 0 bases, with 12 bases left in between. Germline CDR1 is MNHEY and CDR2 is SMNVEV (reference sequence). This CDR3 is built from 15 residues. The CDR3 DNA follows: TGTGCCAGCAGTCGGGACAATCTTAGCACAGATACGCAGTATTTT. This translates into CASSRDNLSTDTQYF.

The gene calls are TRBV9 and TRBJ2-1; D ambiguous. V dropped 3 bases and J dropped 6 bases, with 4 bases sitting between them. Germline CDR1 SGDLS, CDR2 YYNGEE. The CDR3 is 11 residues long. The CDR3 spells CASSAGNEQFF. In DNA form, the CDR3 reads TGTGCCAGCAGCGCCGGCAATGAGCAGTTCTTC.